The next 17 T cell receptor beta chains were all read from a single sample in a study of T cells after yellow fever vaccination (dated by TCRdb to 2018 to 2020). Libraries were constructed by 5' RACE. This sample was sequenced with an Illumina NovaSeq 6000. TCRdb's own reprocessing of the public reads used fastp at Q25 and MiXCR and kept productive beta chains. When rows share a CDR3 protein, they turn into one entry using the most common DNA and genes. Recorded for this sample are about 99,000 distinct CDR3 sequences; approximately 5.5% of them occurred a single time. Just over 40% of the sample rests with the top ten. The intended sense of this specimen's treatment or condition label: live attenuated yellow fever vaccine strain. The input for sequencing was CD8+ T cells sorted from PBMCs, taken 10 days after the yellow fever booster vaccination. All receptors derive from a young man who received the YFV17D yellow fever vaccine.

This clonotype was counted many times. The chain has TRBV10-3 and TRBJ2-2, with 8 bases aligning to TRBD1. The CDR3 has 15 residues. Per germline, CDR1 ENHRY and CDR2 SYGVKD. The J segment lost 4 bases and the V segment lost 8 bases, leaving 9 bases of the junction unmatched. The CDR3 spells CAIGYRGSSTGELFF. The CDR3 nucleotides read TGTGCCATCGGCTACAGGGGGTCAAGCACCGGGGAGCTGTTTTTT.

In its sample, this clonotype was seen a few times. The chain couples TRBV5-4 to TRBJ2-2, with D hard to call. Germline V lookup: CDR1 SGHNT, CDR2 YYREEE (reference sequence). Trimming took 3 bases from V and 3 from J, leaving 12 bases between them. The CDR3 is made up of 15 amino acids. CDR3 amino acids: CASSSTASDTGELFF. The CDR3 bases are TGTGCCAGCAGCTCCACGGCCAGCGACACCGGGGAGCTGTTTTTT.

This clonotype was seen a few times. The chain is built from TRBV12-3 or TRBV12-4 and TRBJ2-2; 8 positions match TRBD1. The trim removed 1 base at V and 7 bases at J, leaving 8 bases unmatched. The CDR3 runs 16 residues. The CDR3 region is CASSLGWAGGGGELFF. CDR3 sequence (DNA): TGTGCCAGCAGTTTAGGATGGGCAGGGGGCGGCGGGGAGCTGTTTTTT.

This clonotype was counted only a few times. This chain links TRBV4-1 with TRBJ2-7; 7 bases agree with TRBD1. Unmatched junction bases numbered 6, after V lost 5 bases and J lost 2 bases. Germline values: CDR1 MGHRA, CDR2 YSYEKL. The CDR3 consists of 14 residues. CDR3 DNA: TGCGCCAGCAGCACGGTGGGACAGACCTACGAGCAGTACTTC. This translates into CASSTVGQTYEQYF.

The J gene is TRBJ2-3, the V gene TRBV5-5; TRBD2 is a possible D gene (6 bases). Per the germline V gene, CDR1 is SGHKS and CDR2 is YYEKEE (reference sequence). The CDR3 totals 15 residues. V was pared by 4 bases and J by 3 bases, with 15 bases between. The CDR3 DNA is TGTGCCAGCAGCCGGGCGGGAAGGGAAACAGATACGCAGTATTTT. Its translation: CASSRAGRETDTQYF.

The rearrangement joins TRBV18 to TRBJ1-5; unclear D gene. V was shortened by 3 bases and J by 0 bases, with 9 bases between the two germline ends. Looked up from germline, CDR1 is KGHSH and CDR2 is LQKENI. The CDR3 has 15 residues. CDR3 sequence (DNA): TGTGCCAGCTCACCGGGAGAGATTAGCAATCAGCCCCAGCATTTT. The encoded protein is CASSPGEISNQPQHF.

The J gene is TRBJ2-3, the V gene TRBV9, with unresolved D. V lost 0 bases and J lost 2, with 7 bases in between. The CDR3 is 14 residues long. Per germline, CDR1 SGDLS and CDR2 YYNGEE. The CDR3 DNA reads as TGTGCCAGCAGCGTAGGGGCAGCCACAGATACGCAGTATTTT. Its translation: CASSVGAATDTQYF. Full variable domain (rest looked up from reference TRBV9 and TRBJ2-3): DSGVTQTPKHLITATGQRVTLRCSPRSGDLSVYWYQQSLDQGLQFLIQYYNGEERAKGNILERFSAQQFPDLHSELNLSSLELGDSALYFCASSVGAATDTQYFGPGTRLTVL.

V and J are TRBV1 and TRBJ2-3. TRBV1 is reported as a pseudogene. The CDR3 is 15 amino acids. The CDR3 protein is CTSSHWPTPTDTQYF. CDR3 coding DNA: TGCACCAGCAGCCATTGGCCAACCCCCACAGATACGCAGTATTTT.

This chain's CDR3 is CASSPGGYIYQPQHF. The CDR3 nucleotides are TGTGCCAGCAGCCCGGGGGGGTATATCTATCAGCCCCAGCATTTT. This chain joins TRBV12-3 or TRBV12-4 and TRBJ1-5; TRBD1 is a possible D gene (5 bases). V lost 6 bases and J 5 bases, leaving 17 bases between the germline ends. CDR3 length equals 15 residues.

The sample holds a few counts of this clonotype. The CDR3 nucleotides read TGTGCTAGTTATCTGGCAGGGGGAATTTACAATGAGCAGTTCTTC. This gives the protein CASYLAGGIYNEQFF. The chain recombines TRBV12-5 with TRBJ2-1, with 7 bases fitting TRBD1. The CDR3 has 15 amino acids. Germline V CDR1 and CDR2: LGHNT, FRNRAP. Trimming took 8 bases from V and 4 from J; bases not matched to a gene: 11. The entire variable domain, with the rest obtained from reference TRBV12-5 and TRBJ2-1, is as follows: DARVTQTPRHKVTEMGQEVTMRCQPILGHNTVFWYRQTMMQGLELLAYFRNRAPLDDSGMPKDRFSAEMPDATLATLKIQPSEPRDSAVYFCASYLAGGIYNEQFFGPGTRLTVL.

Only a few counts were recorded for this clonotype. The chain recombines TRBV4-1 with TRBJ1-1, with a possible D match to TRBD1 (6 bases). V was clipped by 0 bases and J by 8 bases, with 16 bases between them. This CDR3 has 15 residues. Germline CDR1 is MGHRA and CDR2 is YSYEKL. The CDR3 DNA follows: TGCGCCAGCAGCCAAGACGCTACAGGGCCCGAAGAAGCTTTCTTT. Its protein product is CASSQDATGPEEAFF.

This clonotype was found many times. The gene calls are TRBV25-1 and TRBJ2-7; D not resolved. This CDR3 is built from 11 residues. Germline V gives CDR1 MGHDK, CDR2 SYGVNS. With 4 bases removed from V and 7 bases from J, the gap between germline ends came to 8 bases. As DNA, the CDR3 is TGTGCCAGCAGTGCGATGGGAGAGCAGTACTTC. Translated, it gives CASSAMGEQYF.

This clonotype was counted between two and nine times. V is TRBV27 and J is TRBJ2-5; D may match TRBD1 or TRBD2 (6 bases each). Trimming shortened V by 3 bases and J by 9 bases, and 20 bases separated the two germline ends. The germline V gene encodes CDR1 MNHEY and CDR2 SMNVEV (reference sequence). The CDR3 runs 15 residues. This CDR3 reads CASSFEGGYMEAQYF. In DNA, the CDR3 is TGTGCCAGCAGTTTCGAGGGGGGCTACATGGAGGCCCAGTACTTC.

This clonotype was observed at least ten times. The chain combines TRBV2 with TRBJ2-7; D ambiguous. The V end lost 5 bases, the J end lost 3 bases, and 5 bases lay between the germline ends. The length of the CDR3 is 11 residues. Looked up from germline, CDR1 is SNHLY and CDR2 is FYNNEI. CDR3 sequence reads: CASSPDYEQYF. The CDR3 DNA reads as TGTGCCAGCAGTCCGGACTACGAGCAGTACTTC.

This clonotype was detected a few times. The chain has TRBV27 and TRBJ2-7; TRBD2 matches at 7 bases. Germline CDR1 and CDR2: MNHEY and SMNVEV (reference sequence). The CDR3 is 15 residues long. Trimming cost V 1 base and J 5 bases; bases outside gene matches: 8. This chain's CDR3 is CASSLLATSFHEQYF. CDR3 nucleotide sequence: TGTGCCAGCAGTTTATTGGCGACTAGCTTCCACGAGCAGTACTTC.

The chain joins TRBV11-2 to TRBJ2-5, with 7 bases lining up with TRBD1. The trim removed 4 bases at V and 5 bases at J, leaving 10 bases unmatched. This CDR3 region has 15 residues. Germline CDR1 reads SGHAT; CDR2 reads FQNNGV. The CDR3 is CASSSSGGRGETQYF. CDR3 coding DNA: TGTGCCAGCAGCTCCTCAGGGGGAAGAGGGGAGACCCAGTACTTC.

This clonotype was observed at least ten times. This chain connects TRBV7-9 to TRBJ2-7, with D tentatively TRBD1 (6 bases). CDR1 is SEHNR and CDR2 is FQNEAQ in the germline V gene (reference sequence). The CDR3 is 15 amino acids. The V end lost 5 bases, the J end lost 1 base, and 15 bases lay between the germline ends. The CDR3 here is CASSDRDQGSYEQYF. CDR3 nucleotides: TGTGCCAGCAGCGACCGGGACCAGGGGTCCTACGAGCAGTACTTC.